The entry below describes one TCR beta chain. Its antigen is as yet unknown. The data derive from a study of early T cells in non-severe SARS-CoV-2 infection. As for the study in general: Unpaired chains resulted from sequencing bulk RNA of unsorted whole blood.

Findings of the study overall: In VDJdb matching, anti-spike CD8 responses were favored while private and CD4 specificities went missing.

This CDR3 has 13 residues. CDR1 is DFQATT, CDR2 SNEGSKA, per germline (reference sequence). Trimming cost V 6 bases and J 4 bases, with 16 bases left between them. Tagging with unique molecular identifiers was applied to individual cDNA molecules. TCRdb ran MiXCR on the 5' RACE reads and lists one entry per CDR3 protein. In the table there are roughly 55,000 distinct CDR3 sequences, approximately 6.2% of which are singletons. Material for sequencing was whole blood. The TCR sequence derives from an adult who was a healthcare worker with PCR-confirmed SARS-CoV-2 infection or an uninfected control (not recorded which). The chain links TRBV20-1 to TRBJ2-7; D may be TRBD2 (6 bases). This CDR3 is CSAEASAGYEQYF. Here the CDR3 DNA reads TGCAGTGCAGAGGCTAGCGCTGGTTACGAGCAGTACTTC.